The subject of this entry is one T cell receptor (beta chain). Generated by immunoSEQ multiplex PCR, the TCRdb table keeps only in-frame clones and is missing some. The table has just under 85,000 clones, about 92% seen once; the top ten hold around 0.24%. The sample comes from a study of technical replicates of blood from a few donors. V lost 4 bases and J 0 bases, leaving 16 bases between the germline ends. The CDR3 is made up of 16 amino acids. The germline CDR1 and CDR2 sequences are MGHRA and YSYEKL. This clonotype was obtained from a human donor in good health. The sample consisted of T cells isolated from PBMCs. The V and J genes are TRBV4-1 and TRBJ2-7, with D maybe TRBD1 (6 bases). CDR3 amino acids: CASSPIPRTASYEQYF. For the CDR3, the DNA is TGCGCCAGCAGCCCTATCCCCCGGACAGCCTCCTACGAGCAGTACTTC.